These T cell receptor beta chains were read from a single sample in a study of shared clonotypes between healthy human individuals. TCRdb's table, derived via immunoSEQ multiplex PCR, lists solely in-frame clones and lacks some. The sample has around 88,000 clones, approximately 75% seen once. The specimen was memory CD8+ T cells sorted from blood. These receptors were collected from a young man in good health. The CDR3 runs from the conserved cysteine through the conserved F or W. The order of the fields is D gene, clone size, J gene, V gene, CDR3 protein, CDR3 DNA. D genes are given only for firm matches. Where a row states a size, it is once, few, many or the class of an expanded clone; other rows omit it.

>NA|many|TRBJ2-7|TRBV2
CASSELGPDYEQYF
TGTGCCAGCAGCGAACTAGGACCAGACTACGAGCAGTACTTC
>NA|few|TRBJ2-7|TRBV6-1
CASRGLLYEQYF
TGTGCCAGCAGGGGTCTCCTTTACGAGCAGTACTTC
>TRBD2|NA|TRBJ2-7|TRBV28
CASSGSGRESYEQYF
TGTGCCAGCAGCGGGTCTGGGCGGGAGTCCTACGAGCAGTACTTC
>TRBD2|NA|TRBJ2-1|TRBV5-4
CASSASSGSYDEQFF
TGTGCCAGCAGCGCTTCTAGCGGGAGTTATGATGAGCAGTTCTTC
>NA|NA|TRBJ1-4|TRBV29-1
CSANTAGKLFF
TGCAGCGCCAACACAGCTGGAAAACTGTTTTTT
>TRBD2|NA|TRBJ2-2|TRBV5-8
CCAGAPNTGELFF
TGTTGTGCGGGAGCTCCGAACACCGGGGAGCTGTTTTTT
>NA|few|TRBJ2-2|TRBV29-1
CSGSVLGELFF
TGCAGCGGGTCAGTACTCGGGGAGCTGTTTTTT
>TRBD2|NA|TRBJ2-2|TRBV30
CAWSPGTSGIGRTGELFF
TGTGCCTGGAGTCCCGGGACTAGCGGGATAGGGCGCACCGGGGAGCTGTTTTTT
>NA|NA|TRBJ1-5|TRBV5-1
CASSLGSQGSEPQHF
TGCGCCAGCAGCTTGGGTAGCCAGGGGAGTGAGCCCCAGCATTTT
>TRBD2|NA|TRBJ2-3|TRBV5-4
CASRPSGTLDTQYF
TGTGCCAGCCGCCCTAGCGGGACTTTAGATACGCAGTATTTT
>NA|NA|TRBJ2-7|TRBV19
CASRGAVAYEQYF
TGTGCCAGTAGAGGGGCAGTTGCCTACGAGCAGTACTTC
>TRBD1|NA|TRBJ2-1|TRBV11-3
CASSPNGTGYNEQFF
TGTGCCAGCAGCCCGAACGGGACAGGGTACAATGAGCAGTTCTTC
>NA|NA|TRBJ2-1|TRBV27
CAGSLSRFQSSYNEQFF
TGTGCCGGCAGTTTAAGTCGTTTCCAGAGCTCCTACAATGAGCAGTTCTTC
>NA|few|TRBJ1-2|TRBV18
CASSPRTSGGGGYTF
TGTGCCAGCTCACCACGGACCTCTGGGGGTGGTGGCTACACCTTC
>NA|NA|TRBJ2-3|TRBV7-9
CASSFVRDTDTQYF
TGTGCCAGCAGCTTTGTCAGGGACACAGATACGCAGTATTTT
>NA|NA|TRBJ2-1|TRBV11-2
CASRGEGLFNEQFF
TGTGCCAGCAGGGGAGAGGGACTCTTCAATGAGCAGTTCTTC
>NA|NA|TRBJ1-5|TRBV6-5
CASSSGGIQPQHF
TGTGCCAGCAGTTCGGGTGGAATACAGCCCCAGCATTTT
>TRBD2|NA|TRBJ2-7|TRBV18
CASSPQLAGGPYEQYF
TGTGCCAGCTCACCGCAACTAGCGGGAGGGCCCTACGAGCAGTACTTC
>NA|NA|TRBJ2-3|TRBV2
CASSVGRDTQYF
TGTGCCAGCAGTGTTGGGCGAGATACGCAGTATTTT
>NA|NA|TRBJ1-5|TRBV28
CASSPPRAEGNQPQHF
TGTGCCAGCAGTCCACCGAGAGCCGAGGGCAATCAGCCCCAGCATTTT
>NA|NA|TRBJ1-1|TRBV7-1
CASSFLSRDQGAFF
TGTGCCAGCAGCTTTCTCTCCAGGGATCAGGGAGCTTTCTTT
>TRBD1|NA|TRBJ1-1|TRBV7-8
CASSLRTGNTEAFF
TGTGCCAGCAGCTTAAGGACAGGTAACACTGAAGCTTTCTTT
>NA|NA|TRBJ2-1|TRBV19
CASRTTGFTYNEQFF
TGTGCCAGTAGAACCACAGGGTTCACCTACAATGAGCAGTTCTTC
>NA|NA|TRBJ2-3|TRBV4-2
CASSQDFKDSYTDTQYF
TGTGCCAGCAGCCAAGATTTCAAGGACAGCTACACAGATACGCAGTATTTT
>NA|NA|TRBJ2-7|TRBV19
CASSMGVAYEQYF
TGTGCCAGTAGTATGGGGGTAGCCTACGAGCAGTACTTC
>TRBD2|few|TRBJ2-1|TRBV11-2
CASSLGREPINEQFF
TGTGCCAGCAGCTTAGGGCGGGAGCCGATTAATGAGCAGTTCTTC
>NA|few|TRBJ2-7|TRBV2
CASSAQSRNEQYF
TGTGCCAGCAGTGCTCAGTCTAGGAACGAGCAGTACTTC
>TRBD2|NA|TRBJ2-1|TRBV28
CASSPAGRQGNEQFF
TGTGCCAGCAGCCCCGCCGGGAGGCAGGGCAATGAGCAGTTCTTC
>NA|NA|TRBJ2-3|TRBV25-1
CASREGTSQSTDTQYF
TGTGCCAGCAGGGAAGGGACCTCCCAAAGCACAGATACGCAGTATTTT
>NA|NA|TRBJ2-3|TRBV6-4
CASSDSATDTQYF
TGTGCCAGCAGTGACTCAGCCACAGATACGCAGTATTTT
>TRBD2|many|TRBJ2-1|TRBV27
CASQTSGTNNEQFF
TGTGCCAGTCAGACTAGCGGGACCAACAATGAGCAGTTCTTC
>NA|NA|TRBJ2-1|TRBV10-1
CASSSGVRNEQFF
TGCGCCAGCAGCTCGGGTGTCCGGAATGAGCAGTTCTTC
>TRBD1|NA|TRBJ1-1|TRBV5-1
CASSLSTGGTEAFF
TGCGCCAGCAGCTTGTCAACAGGGGGCACTGAAGCTTTCTTT
>NA|few|TRBJ1-1|TRBV27
CASRTIGLNTEAFF
TGTGCCAGCAGGACGATAGGGTTGAACACTGAAGCTTTCTTT
>NA|NA|TRBJ1-1|TRBV21-1
CASSKGGALPPMNTEAFF
TGTGCCAGCAGCAAAGGGGGGGCCCTACCCCCCATGAACACTGAAGCTTTCTTT
>NA|NA|TRBJ2-5|TRBV5-6
CASSLGPQTIQETQYF
TGTGCCAGCAGCTTGGGCCCGCAAACAATACAAGAGACCCAGTACTTC
>NA|NA|TRBJ2-7|TRBV28
CASAGAAESPYEQYF
TGTGCCAGTGCCGGTGCCGCGGAGTCCCCCTACGAGCAGTACTTC
>NA|NA|TRBJ1-3|TRBV19
CASSIGDGNTIYF
TGTGCCAGTAGTATAGGAGACGGAAACACCATATATTTT
>NA|many|TRBJ2-1|TRBV6-4
CASSDSGGGNEQFF
TGTGCCAGCAGTGACTCGGGAGGGGGCAATGAGCAGTTCTTC
>NA|NA|TRBJ2-3|TRBV10-3
CAISEEGAGDTQYF
TGTGCCATCAGTGAGGAAGGGGCCGGAGATACGCAGTATTTT
>TRBD1|NA|TRBJ2-1|TRBV2
CASSVKEDRGPYNEQFF
TGTGCCAGCAGCGTAAAAGAAGACAGGGGTCCCTACAATGAGCAGTTCTTC